This is a list of T cell receptor beta chains from one sample in a study of cytomegalovirus exposure and HLA in healthy donors. Here immunoSEQ multiplex PCR was the method, and the copy in TCRdb shows in-frame clones only, minus some. This table has around 100,000 clones, 65% to 80% appearing once. Sequences were obtained from PBMCs. These receptor sequences come from a woman between 18 and 29 years old in good health and CMV-seropositive. The CDR3 runs from the conserved cysteine through the conserved F or W. Fields, in order: D gene, clone size, J gene, V gene, CDR3 DNA, CDR3 protein. A D gene is named only where the DNA matches it firmly. Part of the rows lack a size; the others show once, few, many or a class for expanded clones.

D gene: -; clone size: few; J gene: TRBJ1-4; V gene: TRBV21-1; CDR3 DNA: TGTGCCAGCAGCCCGCCGGGGGACCGCCTATGGGCCCAACGGGATACTAGCGGTGAAAAACTGTTTTTT; CDR3 protein: CASSPPGDRLWAQRDTSGEKLFF
D gene: TRBD1; clone size: few; J gene: TRBJ2-7; V gene: TRBV13; CDR3 DNA: TGTGCCAGCAGTCCGCAGGGGGCCACCCGGGACGAGCAGTACTTC; CDR3 protein: CASSPQGATRDEQYF
D gene: -; clone size: -; J gene: TRBJ1-2; V gene: TRBV5-1; CDR3 DNA: TGCGCCAGCAGCTCGGGGGACCTCGGGAGCTATGGCTACACCTTC; CDR3 protein: CASSSGDLGSYGYTF
D gene: -; clone size: once; J gene: TRBJ2-2; V gene: TRBV4-1; CDR3 DNA: TGCGCCAGCAGCCAAGATCAGAGCGGCGGAGCTATGGCCGGGGAGCTGTTTTTT; CDR3 protein: CASSQDQSGGAMAGELFF
D gene: TRBD2; clone size: -; J gene: TRBJ2-3; V gene: TRBV9; CDR3 DNA: TGTGCCAGCAGCGTAGCAGCGGGACGAAGCACAGATACGCAGTATTTT; CDR3 protein: CASSVAAGRSTDTQYF
D gene: -; clone size: -; J gene: TRBJ1-1; V gene: TRBV18; CDR3 DNA: TGTGCCAGCTCACTGCGCTCGGCTCGACAGGTGATGAACACTGAAGCTTTCTTT; CDR3 protein: CASSLRSARQVMNTEAFF
D gene: -; clone size: -; J gene: TRBJ1-5; V gene: TRBV5-8; CDR3 DNA: TGTGCCAGCAGCTTGTGGGGGGAGAGTAATCAGCCCCAGCATTTT; CDR3 protein: CASSLWGESNQPQHF
D gene: -; clone size: -; J gene: TRBJ2-7; V gene: TRBV28; CDR3 DNA: TGTACCAGCAAGACAGACTCCTACGAGCAGTACTTC; CDR3 protein: CTSKTDSYEQYF
D gene: TRBD1; clone size: -; J gene: TRBJ1-2; V gene: TRBV7-2; CDR3 DNA: TGTGCCAGCAGTATGGGGACAGGGGACTATGGCTACACCTTC; CDR3 protein: CASSMGTGDYGYTF
D gene: TRBD1; clone size: -; J gene: TRBJ2-3; V gene: TRBV6-4; CDR3 DNA: TGTGCCAGCAGTGCTGACCGGGACAGAACAGATACGCAGTATTTT; CDR3 protein: CASSADRDRTDTQYF
D gene: TRBD2; clone size: -; J gene: TRBJ2-7; V gene: TRBV11-2; CDR3 DNA: TGTGCCAGCAGCTTGTTGAGCGGGGGCCCTTCCTACGAGCAGTACTTC; CDR3 protein: CASSLLSGGPSYEQYF
D gene: -; clone size: -; J gene: TRBJ2-7; V gene: TRBV16; CDR3 DNA: TGTGCCAGCAGCCAATCGAGAGAAGTGGAGCAGTACTTC; CDR3 protein: CASSQSREVEQYF
D gene: TRBD2; clone size: -; J gene: TRBJ2-5; V gene: TRBV7-3; CDR3 DNA: TGTGCCAGCAGCCAGACCGGGACTACCCTACAAGAGACCCAGTACTTC; CDR3 protein: CASSQTGTTLQETQYF
D gene: -; clone size: -; J gene: TRBJ2-7; V gene: TRBV2; CDR3 DNA: TGTGCCAGCAGTTTTAGGGGGTTCGAGCAGTACTTC; CDR3 protein: CASSFRGFEQYF
D gene: -; clone size: few; J gene: TRBJ1-1; V gene: TRBV11-3; CDR3 DNA: TGTGCCAGCAGCTTAGATCTAGTCACTGAAGCTTTCTTT; CDR3 protein: CASSLDLVTEAFF
D gene: -; clone size: few; J gene: TRBJ2-7; V gene: TRBV27; CDR3 DNA: TGTGCCAGCAGCTCTTACCTTCGGCTGCGGAGCTCCTACGAGCAGTACTTC; CDR3 protein: CASSSYLRLRSSYEQYF
D gene: TRBD1; clone size: -; J gene: TRBJ2-7; V gene: TRBV28; CDR3 DNA: TGTGCCAGCAGTCTCGGGACAGGGGGCGCTGGGCAGTACTTC; CDR3 protein: CASSLGTGGAGQYF
D gene: -; clone size: -; J gene: TRBJ1-2; V gene: TRBV4-1; CDR3 DNA: TGCGCCAGCAGCCAAGACAGGGATTATGGCTACACCTTC; CDR3 protein: CASSQDRDYGYTF
D gene: -; clone size: -; J gene: TRBJ1-5; V gene: TRBV4-1; CDR3 DNA: TGCGCCAGCAGCCCGCCCGGGACACAGAGCAATCAGCCCCAGCATTTT; CDR3 protein: CASSPPGTQSNQPQHF
D gene: TRBD2; clone size: -; J gene: TRBJ2-1; V gene: TRBV9; CDR3 DNA: TGTGCCAGCAGCGTAGCTTCTGTGGGGGGGACCTCCTACAATGAGCAGTTCTTC; CDR3 protein: CASSVASVGGTSYNEQFF
D gene: TRBD1; clone size: -; J gene: TRBJ2-5; V gene: TRBV5-8; CDR3 DNA: TGTGCCAGCAGTTTACCGGGACAGGGGTTGACCCAGTACTTC; CDR3 protein: CASSLPGQGLTQYF
D gene: -; clone size: -; J gene: TRBJ1-1; V gene: TRBV2; CDR3 DNA: TGTGCCAGCAGGCCCCATGGAGGTAACACTGAAGCTTTCTTT; CDR3 protein: CASRPHGGNTEAFF
D gene: -; clone size: -; J gene: TRBJ1-1; V gene: TRBV7-9; CDR3 DNA: TGTGCCAGCAGGCCTATCATGAACACTGAAGCTTTCTTT; CDR3 protein: CASRPIMNTEAFF
D gene: TRBD1; clone size: -; J gene: TRBJ1-2; V gene: TRBV6-1; CDR3 DNA: TGTGCCAGCAGTGGACAGGGGCCTATTAACTATGGCTACACCTTC; CDR3 protein: CASSGQGPINYGYTF
D gene: TRBD1; clone size: -; J gene: TRBJ2-1; V gene: TRBV5-1; CDR3 DNA: TGCGCCAGCAGCGGGGGGACAGGTACCTACAATGAGCAGTTCTTC; CDR3 protein: CASSGGTGTYNEQFF
D gene: TRBD1; clone size: -; J gene: TRBJ2-7; V gene: TRBV2; CDR3 DNA: TGTGCCAGCACCTTACAGGGGGCACAGGAGCAGTACTTC; CDR3 protein: CASTLQGAQEQYF
D gene: TRBD2; clone size: -; J gene: TRBJ2-7; V gene: TRBV5-4; CDR3 DNA: TGTGCCAGCAGCTTGGTGCTAGCGGGGGCCCCCTCCTACGAGCAGTACTTC; CDR3 protein: CASSLVLAGAPSYEQYF
D gene: -; clone size: -; J gene: TRBJ1-1; V gene: TRBV5-1; CDR3 DNA: TGCGCCAGCAGCTGGGGGACACCAGGCATGAACACTGAAGCTTTCTTT; CDR3 protein: CASSWGTPGMNTEAFF
D gene: -; clone size: -; J gene: TRBJ2-3; V gene: TRBV27; CDR3 DNA: TGTGCCAGCAGTTCGGTCCCTCGGGATACGCAGTATTTT; CDR3 protein: CASSSVPRDTQYF
D gene: -; clone size: -; J gene: TRBJ2-1; V gene: TRBV28; CDR3 DNA: TGTGCCAGCAGTTTGACTGCTAATGAGCAGTTCTTC; CDR3 protein: CASSLTANEQFF
D gene: -; clone size: -; J gene: TRBJ1-1; V gene: TRBV5-5; CDR3 DNA: TGTGCCAGCAGCTTGGAACACATGAACACTGAAGCTTTCTTT; CDR3 protein: CASSLEHMNTEAFF
D gene: -; clone size: -; J gene: TRBJ1-5; V gene: TRBV6-1; CDR3 DNA: TGTGCCAGCAGTGTTCGGCCTGGACAGACCGATCAGCCCCAGCATTTT; CDR3 protein: CASSVRPGQTDQPQHF
D gene: -; clone size: few; J gene: TRBJ2-5; V gene: TRBV7-7; CDR3 DNA: TGTGCCAGCAGCTTAGCGCTAATAGCGGATACGCAAGAGACCCAGTACTTC; CDR3 protein: CASSLALIADTQETQYF
D gene: -; clone size: -; J gene: TRBJ1-5; V gene: TRBV5-1; CDR3 DNA: TGCGCCAGCAGCTTGGAACCTACAGGGAGCCAGCCCCAGCATTTT; CDR3 protein: CASSLEPTGSQPQHF
D gene: TRBD1; clone size: -; J gene: TRBJ2-2; V gene: TRBV5-6; CDR3 DNA: TGTGCCAGCAGCTCCTACCGGGACAGGGACACCGGGGAGCTGTTTTTT; CDR3 protein: CASSSYRDRDTGELFF
D gene: TRBD1; clone size: -; J gene: TRBJ1-2; V gene: TRBV18; CDR3 DNA: TGTGCCAGCTCACCGTCAGGACAGGGGCTATCCCTGGGCTACACCTTC; CDR3 protein: CASSPSGQGLSLGYTF
D gene: TRBD2; clone size: -; J gene: TRBJ2-5; V gene: TRBV15; CDR3 DNA: TGTGCCACCAGCAGACCGGGACTAGGATGGGAGACCCAGTACTTC; CDR3 protein: CATSRPGLGWETQYF
D gene: -; clone size: -; J gene: TRBJ1-2; V gene: TRBV5-1; CDR3 DNA: TGCGCCAGCAGCTTGAGCAATCCGGGACACATCTATGGCTACACCTTC; CDR3 protein: CASSLSNPGHIYGYTF